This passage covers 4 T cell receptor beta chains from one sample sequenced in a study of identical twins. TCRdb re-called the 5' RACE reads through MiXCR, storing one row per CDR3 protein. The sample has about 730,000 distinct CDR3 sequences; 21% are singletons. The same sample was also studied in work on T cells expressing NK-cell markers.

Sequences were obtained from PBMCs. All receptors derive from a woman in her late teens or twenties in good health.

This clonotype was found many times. DNA for the CDR3: TGTGCCAGCAGGGGGCCCTCTGCCCATGGCTACACCTTC. It is translated as CASRGPSAHGYTF. The rearrangement links TRBV2 to TRBJ1-2; tentative D call: TRBD1 (5 bases). Germline V gene data show CDR1 as SNHLY and CDR2 as FYNNEI. This CDR3 is built from 13 residues. Deletions cut 6 bases from V and 6 bases from J, with 14 bases between.

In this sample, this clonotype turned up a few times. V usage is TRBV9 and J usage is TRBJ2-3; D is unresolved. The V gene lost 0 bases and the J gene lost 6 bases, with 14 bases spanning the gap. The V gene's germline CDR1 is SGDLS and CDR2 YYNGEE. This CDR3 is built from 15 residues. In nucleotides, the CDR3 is TGTGCCAGCAGCGTAGTATCGCAGGCTTACGATACGCAGTATTTT. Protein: CASSVVSQAYDTQYF.

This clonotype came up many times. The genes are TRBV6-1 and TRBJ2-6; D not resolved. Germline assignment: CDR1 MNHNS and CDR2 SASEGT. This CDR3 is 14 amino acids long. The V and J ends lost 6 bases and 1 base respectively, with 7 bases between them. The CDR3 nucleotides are TGTGCCAGCAGCGTTGCTTCTGGGGCCAACGTCCTGACTTTC. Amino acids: CASSVASGANVLTF.

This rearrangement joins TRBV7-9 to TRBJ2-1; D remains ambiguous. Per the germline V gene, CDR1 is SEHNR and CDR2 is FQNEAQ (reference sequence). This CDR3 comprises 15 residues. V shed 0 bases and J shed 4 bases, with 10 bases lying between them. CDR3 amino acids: CASSLAGWSYNEQFF. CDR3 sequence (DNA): TGTGCCAGCAGCTTAGCGGGGTGGAGTTACAATGAGCAGTTCTTC. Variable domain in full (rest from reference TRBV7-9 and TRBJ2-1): DTGVSQNPRHKITKRGQNVTFRCDPISEHNRLYWYRQTLGQGPEFLTYFQNEAQLEKSRLLSDRFSAERPKGSFSTLEIQRTEQGDSAMYLCASSLAGWSYNEQFFGPGTRLTVL.